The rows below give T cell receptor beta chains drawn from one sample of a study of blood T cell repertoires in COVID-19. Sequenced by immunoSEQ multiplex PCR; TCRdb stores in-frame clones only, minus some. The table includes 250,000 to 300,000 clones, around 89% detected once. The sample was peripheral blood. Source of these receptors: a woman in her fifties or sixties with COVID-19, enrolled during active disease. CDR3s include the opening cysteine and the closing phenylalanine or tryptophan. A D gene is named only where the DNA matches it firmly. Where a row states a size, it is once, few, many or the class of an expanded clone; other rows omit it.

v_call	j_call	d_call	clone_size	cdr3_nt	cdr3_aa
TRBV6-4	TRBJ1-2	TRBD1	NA	TGTGCCAGCAGTGACGGGACAGCCTACCGGTACACCTTC	CASSDGTAYRYTF
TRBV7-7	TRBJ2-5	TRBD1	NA	TGTGCTAGCACCCAGGACAGGGGTGAGACCCAGTACTTC	CASTQDRGETQYF
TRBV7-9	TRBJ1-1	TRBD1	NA	TGTGCCAGCAGCCAGGACAGGGGAGTCACTGAAGCTTTCTTT	CASSQDRGVTEAFF
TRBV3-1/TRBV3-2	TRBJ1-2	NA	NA	TGTGCCAGCAGCCACGACAGGATCTATGGCTACACCTTC	CASSHDRIYGYTF
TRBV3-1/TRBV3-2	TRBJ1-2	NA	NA	TGTGCCAGCAGCCAAGGGGAGACCGGTCCGAGCTACACCTTC	CASSQGETGPSYTF
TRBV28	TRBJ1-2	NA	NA	TGTGCCAGCAGTTTAGGGGGCTATATTGATGGCTACACCTTC	CASSLGGYIDGYTF
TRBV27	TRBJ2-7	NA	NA	TGTGCCAGCAGTTTATCCAGGCCCTACGAGCAGTACTTC	CASSLSRPYEQYF
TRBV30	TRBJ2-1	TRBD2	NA	TGTGCCTGGAGTGACGGGACTAGCCGGTACAATGAGCAGTTCTTC	CAWSDGTSRYNEQFF
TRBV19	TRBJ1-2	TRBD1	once	TGTGCCAGTAGTATAGATGGTCGGGACAGGGGATACGGCTACACCTTC	CASSIDGRDRGYGYTF
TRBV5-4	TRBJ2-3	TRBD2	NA	TGTGCCAGCGCCTCCGGGGGGGTTAGCTCAGATACGCAGTATTTT	CASASGGVSSDTQYF
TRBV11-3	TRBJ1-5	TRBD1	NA	TGTGCCAGCAGCTTAGTTACAGGGGAATGGCGCAATCAGCCCCAGCATTTT	CASSLVTGEWRNQPQHF
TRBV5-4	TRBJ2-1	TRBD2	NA	TGTGCCAGCAGTTTAGCGGGAGGTTTGGGTGAGCAGTTCTTC	CASSLAGGLGEQFF
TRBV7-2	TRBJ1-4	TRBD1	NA	TGTGCCAGCAGCCGGACAGGGCCTAATGAAAAACTGTTTTTT	CASSRTGPNEKLFF
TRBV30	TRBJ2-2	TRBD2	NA	TGTGCCTGGACCCCCTTCCGACAGGGGGCGGCTAGCGGGAGGGCCAGCACCGGGGAGCTGTTTTTT	CAWTPFRQGAASGRASTGELFF
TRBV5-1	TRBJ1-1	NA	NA	TGCGCCAGCAGCTTGCCACAGGGTGCCAATGAAGCTTTCTTT	CASSLPQGANEAFF
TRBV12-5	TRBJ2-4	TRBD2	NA	TGTGCTAGTGGTTTGGCCCCCGGGACTAGAGGCTATCTAGCCAAAAACATTCAGTACTTC	CASGLAPGTRGYLAKNIQYF
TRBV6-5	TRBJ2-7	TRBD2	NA	TGTGCCAGCAGTTATTACGCGGGAGTCGCCGAGCAGTACTTC	CASSYYAGVAEQYF
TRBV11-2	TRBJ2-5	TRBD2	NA	TGTGCCAGCAGCTTAGATGGGCTAGCGGGAGAGACCCAGTACTTC	CASSLDGLAGETQYF
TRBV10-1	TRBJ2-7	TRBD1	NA	TGCGCCAGCAGTGCAACCGGGACAGGGGCCTACGAGCAGTACTTC	CASSATGTGAYEQYF
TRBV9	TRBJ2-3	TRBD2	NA	TGTGCCAGCAGCTGGGGGGGACTTCGCACAGATACGCAGTATTTT	CASSWGGLRTDTQYF
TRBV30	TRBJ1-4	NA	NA	TGTGCCTGGAGTGTTGAACAGACCAATGAAAAACTGTTTTTT	CAWSVEQTNEKLFF
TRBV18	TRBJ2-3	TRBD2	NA	TGTGCCAGCTCACGACTAGCGGGAGATACGCAGTATTTT	CASSRLAGDTQYF
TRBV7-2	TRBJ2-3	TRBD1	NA	TGTGCCAGCAGCTCCGGGACAGGAGGGAGAGATACGCAGTATTTT	CASSSGTGGRDTQYF
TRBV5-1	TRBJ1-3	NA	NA	TGCGCCAGCAGCCCCGCTAGTACCCGTGGAAACACCATATATTTT	CASSPASTRGNTIYF
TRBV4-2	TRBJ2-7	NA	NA	TGTGCCAGCAGCCAAGCAGGACAGTACTACGAGCAGTACTTC	CASSQAGQYYEQYF
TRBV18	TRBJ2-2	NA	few	TGTGCCAGCTCACCGGAGAGTAACACCGGGGAGCTGTTTTTT	CASSPESNTGELFF
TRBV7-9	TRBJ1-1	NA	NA	TGTGCCAGCAGCCCCTTGAATTTGGGAGGGGATGAAACTTTCTTT	CASSPLNLGGDETFF
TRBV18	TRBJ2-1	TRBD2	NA	TGTGCCAGCTCACTCCTCAATTCTGGACTAGCGGGGGAGCGGACTACAGGGGAGCAGTTCTTC	CASSLLNSGLAGERTTGEQFF
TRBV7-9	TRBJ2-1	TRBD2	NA	TGTGCCAGCAGCTCCCGACTAGCGGGAGGGCCCTCCAATGAGCAGTTCTTC	CASSSRLAGGPSNEQFF
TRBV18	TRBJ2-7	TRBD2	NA	TGTGCCAGCTCACCACTCGGAAGTACTAGCGGGAGCTCCTACGAGCAGTACTTC	CASSPLGSTSGSSYEQYF
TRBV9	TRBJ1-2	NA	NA	TGTGCCAGCAGCGTGCGGGGATATGGCTACACCTTC	CASSVRGYGYTF
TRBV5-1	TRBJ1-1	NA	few	TGCGCCAGCAGCATAGAGATGAACACTGAAGCTTTCTTT	CASSIEMNTEAFF
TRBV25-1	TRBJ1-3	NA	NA	TGTGCCAGCAGTGCAATCGGTGACACCATATATTTT	CASSAIGDTIYF
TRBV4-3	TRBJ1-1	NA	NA	TGCGCCAGCAGCCAAGGAGCAGGGCTCGGTGAAGCTTTCTTT	CASSQGAGLGEAFF
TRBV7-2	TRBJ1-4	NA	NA	TGTGCCAGCAGCCCCCGGGGGGCGGGGGCGTATGAAAAACTGTTTTTT	CASSPRGAGAYEKLFF
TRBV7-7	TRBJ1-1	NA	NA	TGTGCCAGCAGCTTACAGGTCAACACTGAAGCTTTCTTT	CASSLQVNTEAFF
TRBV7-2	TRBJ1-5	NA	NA	TGTGCCAGCAGCTTAGCGCGAAATCAGCCCCAGCATTTT	CASSLARNQPQHF
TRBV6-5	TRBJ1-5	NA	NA	TGTGCCAGCAGTTACGGAGAGGGCTCCGGGCAGCCCCAGCATTTT	CASSYGEGSGQPQHF
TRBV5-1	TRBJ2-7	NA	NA	TGCGCCAGCAGCCAAACCACCCGAACTAGTTACGAGCAGTACTTC	CASSQTTRTSYEQYF
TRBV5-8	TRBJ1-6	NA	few	TGTGCCAGCAGCTCCCCAGGGGAGAATTCACCCCTCCACTTT	CASSSPGENSPLHF
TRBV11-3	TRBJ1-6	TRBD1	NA	TGTGCCAGCAGTAATACAGGGGATTCACCCCTCCACTTT	CASSNTGDSPLHF
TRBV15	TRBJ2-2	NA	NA	TGTGCCACCAGCAGCCTTGCCGGTGATAACACCGGGGAGCTGTTTTTT	CATSSLAGDNTGELFF
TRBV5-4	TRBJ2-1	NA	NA	TGTGCCAGCAGTTTCCAGGGAAGTTTCAACAATGAGCAGTTCTTC	CASSFQGSFNNEQFF